The clone carrying this T cell receptor (beta chain) was observed many times. The sample is drawn from a study of T cells in Graves' hyperthyroidism and ophthalmopathy. At first hyperthyroidism diagnosis, before any ophthalmopathy symptoms, the blood sample was collected. The V end was cut by 8 bases, the J end by 2 bases, with 8 bases between. Germline-derived CDR1 and CDR2 are ENHRY and SYGVKD. The CDR3 extends over 12 amino acids. It was RNA transcripts that yielded the amplified TCR beta CDR3 regions. Researchers ran a first-round RT-PCR on the TCR CDR3 using the HTBI primer set. TCRdb used MiXCR to reprocess the multiplex PCR reads, holding one entry per CDR3 protein. Of around 280,000 distinct CDR3 sequences detected, 10% to 15% appear once; the ten largest clones hold 6.5% to 10%.

Sequencing was performed on blood. This TCR derives from a woman under 40 with Graves' hyperthyroidism that later progressed to Graves' ophthalmopathy. The chain is built from TRBV10-3 and TRBJ2-3; possible D gene TRBD1, 6 bases. This chain's CDR3 is CAIGGLTDTQYF. The CDR3, as DNA: TGTGCCATCGGGGGCCTCACAGATACGCAGTATTTT.